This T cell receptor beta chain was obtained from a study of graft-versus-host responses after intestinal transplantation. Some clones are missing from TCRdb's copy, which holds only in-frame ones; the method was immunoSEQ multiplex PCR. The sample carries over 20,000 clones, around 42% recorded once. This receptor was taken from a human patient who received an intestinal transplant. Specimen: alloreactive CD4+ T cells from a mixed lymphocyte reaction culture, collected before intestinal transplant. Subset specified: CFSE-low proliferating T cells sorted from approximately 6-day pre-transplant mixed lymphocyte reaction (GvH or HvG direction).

CDR3: CASSQTLAGGHREQFF. The CDR3 bases are TGCGCCAGCAGCCAAACCTTAGCGGGGGGGCATCGTGAGCAGTTCTTC. V usage is TRBV4-1 and J usage is TRBJ2-1; TRBD2 aligns across 11 bases. The CDR3 spans 16 residues. Per germline, CDR1 MGHRA and CDR2 YSYEKL. The ends lost 2 bases at V and 9 bases at J; junction bases unmatched: 9.